This TCR beta chain was captured by sequencing in a study of T cell changes during pregnancy in multiple sclerosis. The V end lost 3 bases, the J end lost 9 bases, and 17 bases lay between the germline ends. The CDR3 is 14 amino acids. Germline assignment: CDR1 MNHEY and CDR2 SMNVEV (reference sequence). Using immunoSEQ multiplex PCR, the repertoire was profiled, and TCRdb retains in-frame clones only, with some absent. The sample consists of fewer than 40,000 clones, 90% of them appearing once. The sequenced sample was CD4+ T cells from peripheral blood mononuclear cells, obtained in the second trimester of pregnancy. The receptor comes from a female donor with multiple sclerosis, enrolled in a pregnancy study. The chain couples TRBV27 to TRBJ2-5, with D possibly TRBD2 on 5 matching bases. The CDR3 reads CASSLRRTGSAQYF. The CDR3 region has the DNA TGTGCCAGCAGTTTGCGCCGGACGGGGAGTGCCCAGTACTTC.